This T cell receptor beta chain was captured in a study of blood T cell repertoires in COVID-19. TCRdb's copy holds only in-frame clones and misses some; the assay was immunoSEQ multiplex PCR. The profile shows 150,000 to 200,000 clones, 65% to 80% of them singletons. This clone was counted once. There are 13 residues in the CDR3. In germline, CDR1 is MNHEY, CDR2 SVGAGI. V was cut by 10 bases and J by 5 bases, with 18 bases left in between. Those who participated ranged in age from roughly 18 to 100 years and resided in approximately 26 US areas. Cohort allocation depended upon clinical history that participants reported.

The sequenced material came from PBMCs or T cells enriched from blood (not recorded which). The chain carries TRBV6-5 and TRBJ2-7; D is undetermined. This TCR was sampled from a woman aged 50 to 60 with acute COVID-19. CDR3: CATLSPREDEQYV. In nucleotides, the CDR3 is TGTGCCACCCTCTCCCCCCGTGAGGACGAGCAGTACGTC.